The 20 T cell receptor beta chains below were found in one sample sequenced in a study of OX40 agonist ivuxolimab in advanced cancers. Repertoires were generated with immunoSEQ multiplex PCR, while TCRdb's copy carries only in-frame clones and drops some. The sample gives about 80,000 clones, around 87% of which show up once; roughly 0.3% is in the top ten. The material sequenced was CD4+ or CD8+ T cells sorted from blood, taken in a trial of the OX40 agonist ivuxolimab. All receptors derive from an adult with an advanced solid tumor such as melanoma, head and neck, liver or kidney cancer.

The V and J genes are TRBV18 and TRBJ2-7, with 10 bases identical to TRBD1. Germline CDR1 and CDR2: KGHSH and LQKENI. This CDR3 spans 14 amino acids. Trimming removed 6 bases from V and 7 bases from J; junction bases left unmatched: 9. As DNA, the CDR3 is TGTGCCAGCTCGCGTGGGACAGGGGATCGGGAGCAGTACGTC. The encoded protein is CASSRGTGDREQYV.

The rearrangement links TRBV28 to TRBJ1-5; unclear D gene. Germline CDR1 reads MDHEN; CDR2 reads SYDVKM. Trimming removed 3 bases from V and 0 bases from J, with 3 bases in between. This CDR3 contains 13 residues. CDR3 loop: CASSLISNQPQHF. The CDR3 DNA reads TGTGCCAGCAGTTTGATTAGCAATCAGCCCCAGCATTTT.

This rearrangement joins TRBV11-3 to TRBJ2-7, with 7 bases aligning to TRBD2. CDR1 and CDR2 (germline): SGHNT, YENEEA. This CDR3 contains 12 residues. V was clipped by 8 bases and J by 6 bases; unmatched bases: 7. CDR3 protein: CASRGEGSEQYF. The CDR3 coding sequence is TGTGCCAGCCGCGGGGAGGGGTCCGAGCAGTACTTC.

The chain uses TRBV28 and TRBJ1-2, with D possibly matching TRBD1 (6 bases). The CDR3 extends over 15 amino acids. Trimming took 6 bases from V and 0 from J, leaving 14 bases between them. Per the germline V gene, CDR1 is MDHEN and CDR2 is SYDVKM. The CDR3 nucleotides are TGTGCCAGCAGGGTCGGGACACCAACTAACTATGGCTACACCTTC. Its protein is CASRVGTPTNYGYTF.

This chain connects TRBV25-1 to TRBJ2-5; 7 nucleotides match TRBD2. CDR3 length equals 14 residues. Trimming at V came to 3 bases and at J to 5 bases, leaving 6 bases not matched to a gene. CDR1 is MGHDK and CDR2 is SYGVNS in the germline V gene. The CDR3 reads CASSDPGGSETQYF. DNA for the CDR3: TGTGCCAGCAGTGACCCCGGCGGGAGTGAGACCCAGTACTTC.

The J gene is TRBJ1-1, the V gene TRBV5-6, with D possibly TRBD1 on 6 matching bases. Per the germline V gene, CDR1 is SGHDT and CDR2 is YYEEEE. Trimming shortened V by 4 bases and J by 0 bases, and 13 bases separated the two germline ends. This CDR3 comprises 15 residues. The CDR3 DNA sequence: TGTGCCAGCAGCGGGGTGGACAGAGTGAACACTGAAGCTTTCTTT. This sequence encodes CASSGVDRVNTEAFF. Full variable domain (missing parts from reference TRBV5-6 and TRBJ1-1): DAGVTQSPTHLIKTRGQQVTLRCSPKSGHDTVSWYQQALGQGPQFIFQYYEEEERQRGNFPDRFSGHQFPNYSSELNVNALLLGDSALYLCASSGVDRVNTEAFFGQGTRLTVV.

A single count supports this clone. V gene TRBV28 combines with J gene TRBJ2-2; 7 bases align to TRBD1. Germline trimming cut 6 bases from V and 5 bases from J; bases unmatched to any gene: 9. The CDR3 is 15 amino acids. From germline, CDR1 is MDHEN and CDR2 SYDVKM. The DNA of the CDR3 is TGTGCCAGCAGACTCGGACAGGAGGTTACCGGGGAGCTGTTTTTT. Translation: CASRLGQEVTGELFF. The whole variable domain, filled in from reference TRBV28 and TRBJ2-2, reads DVKVTQSSRYLVKRTGEKVFLECVQDMDHENMFWYRQDPGLGLRLIYFSYDVKMKEKGDIPEGYSVSREKKERFSLILESASTNQTSMYLCASRLGQEVTGELFFGEGSRLTVL.

The rearrangement joins TRBV6-5 to TRBJ1-4; the D is unclear. This CDR3 is 14 amino acids long. Trimming shortened V by 3 bases and J by 4 bases, and 9 bases separated the two germline ends. Germline V gene data show CDR1 as MNHEY and CDR2 as SVGAGI. DNA for the CDR3: TGTGCCAGCAGTTATAGGCCCCTTAATGAAAAACTGTTTTTT. Translated: CASSYRPLNEKLFF.

The genes are TRBV15 and TRBJ2-7; D call uncertain. Germline V gene data show CDR1 as LNHNV and CDR2 as YYDKDF (reference sequence). V was shortened by 5 bases and J by 0 bases, with 8 bases between the two germline ends. The length of the CDR3 is 13 residues. CDR3 DNA: TGTGCCACCAGCTCCGCCACCTCCTACGAGCAGTACTTC. Encoded protein: CATSSATSYEQYF.

The chain's CDR3 is CASSIRTSGAGNEQFF. CDR3 DNA: TGTGCCAGTAGTATCCGGACTAGCGGGGCGGGCAATGAGCAGTTCTTC. This chain uses TRBV19 with TRBJ2-1; 12 bases map to TRBD2. This CDR3 comprises 16 residues. The ends lost 3 bases at V and 6 bases at J; junction bases unmatched: 6. Germline assignment: CDR1 LNHDA and CDR2 SQIVND (reference sequence). Based on the CDR3 plus reference TRBV19 and TRBJ2-1, the full variable domain is DGGITQSPKYLFRKEGQNVTLSCEQNLNHDAMYWYRQDPGQGLRLIYYSQIVNDFQKGDIAEGYSVSREKKESFPLTVTSAQKNPTAFYLCASSIRTSGAGNEQFFGPGTRLTVL.

V usage is TRBV6-5 and J usage is TRBJ2-3; no clear D. The germline gives CDR1 MNHEY, CDR2 SVGAGI. Trimming pared 7 bases from V and 1 base from J, leaving 9 bases between. This CDR3 contains 13 residues. This chain's CDR3 is CASNQPGTDTQYF. CDR3 in DNA: TGTGCCAGCAACCAGCCTGGCACAGATACGCAGTATTTT.

The chain carries TRBV28 and TRBJ1-5; D may be TRBD1 (6 bases). This CDR3 has 12 amino acids. Per the germline V gene, CDR1 is MDHEN and CDR2 is SYDVKM. Trimming took off 11 bases at V and 4 bases at J, with 12 bases between the two ends. DNA for the CDR3: TGTGCCGGGGGCTCAGGGAATCAGCCCCAGCATTTT. The encoded protein is CAGGSGNQPQHF.

The V call is TRBV4-1, the J call TRBJ2-1; D ambiguous. Trimming stripped 1 base from V and 8 bases from J, with 9 bases between. Germline CDR1 is MGHRA and CDR2 is YSYEKL. The CDR3 totals 13 residues. CDR3 bases: TGCGCCAGCAGCCAAGTCGCCCCCCATGAGCAGTTCTTC. It yields the protein CASSQVAPHEQFF.

The chain has TRBV30 and TRBJ2-3; 9 bases line up with TRBD2. After removal of 2 bases from V and 3 bases from J, the junction contained 9 bases not matched to a gene. Germline V lookup: CDR1 GTSNPN, CDR2 SVGIG (reference sequence). The CDR3 runs to 16 residues. For the CDR3, the DNA is TGTGCCTGGAGTCCGCCGGGGAGCGGGAGGACAGATACGCAGTATTTT. Its protein is CAWSPPGSGRTDTQYF.

This clone was counted only a few times. The chain joins TRBV2 to TRBJ2-3; 7 nucleotides agree with TRBD1. V was clipped by 3 bases and J by 4 bases; unmatched bases: 1. The CDR3 loop spans 13 amino acids. CDR1 and CDR2 from the germline V gene are SNHLY and FYNNEI. The CDR3 reads CASSDQGADTQYF. As DNA, the CDR3 is TGTGCCAGCAGTGACCAGGGGGCAGATACGCAGTATTTT.

J is TRBJ2-7 and V is TRBV5-8; the match to TRBD1 covers 10 bases. Looked up from germline, CDR1 is SGHTS and CDR2 is YDEGEE. The CDR3 has 15 residues. Trimming at V came to 0 bases and at J to 5 bases, leaving 5 bases not matched to a gene. CDR3 sequence (DNA): TGTGCCAGCAGCTTGGGGGACAGGGGTATGCACGAGCAGTACTTC. It is translated as CASSLGDRGMHEQYF.

The V gene is TRBV19, the J gene TRBJ1-5; D is possibly TRBD1 (6 bases). This CDR3 is 15 amino acids long. Trimming removed 5 bases at V and 2 bases at J, with 13 bases between. Looked up from germline, CDR1 is LNHDA and CDR2 is SQIVND (reference sequence). CDR3 sequence: CASSSGGAGNQPQHF. The CDR3 nucleotides read TGTGCCAGTAGTTCGGGGGGCGCGGGCAATCAGCCCCAGCATTTT.

The CDR3 is CASSSGQGRHVTYNEQFF. The CDR3 DNA is TGTGCCAGCAGCTCGGGCCAGGGCCGACACGTAACTTACAATGAGCAGTTCTTC. V is TRBV7-9 and J is TRBJ2-1; D is perhaps TRBD1 (5 bases). V shed 4 bases and J shed 4 bases, with 23 bases lying between them. In germline, CDR1 is SEHNR, CDR2 FQNEAQ (reference sequence). The CDR3 runs 18 residues.

The chain employs TRBV19 and TRBJ2-3, with no clear D. This CDR3 has 13 amino acids. The germline V and J ends were trimmed by 9 bases and 0 bases, with 10 bases remaining between them. The germline V gene encodes CDR1 LNHDA and CDR2 SQIVND (reference sequence). The CDR3 protein is CASALSSTDTQYF. DNA for the CDR3: TGTGCCAGCGCACTTTCAAGCACAGATACGCAGTATTTT.

In regard to this clone: The junction shows a germline mismatch at one end, possibly a read error. V and J are TRBV19 and TRBJ2-7, with D perhaps TRBD1 or TRBD2 (6 bases each). CDR1 is LNHDA and CDR2 is SQIVND in the germline V gene (reference sequence). This CDR3 contains 11 residues. The CDR3 nucleotides read TGTGCCAGTACCATGGGGGGCCACTTGTCCTTC. It is translated as CASTMGGHLSF.